The clone carrying this T cell receptor beta chain was recorded only once. Its antigen remains unknown. The run of the v3.0 immunoSEQ assay was at survey level. Samples were sequenced targeting roughly 35,000-50,000 T-cell genomes each. The table came from immunoSEQ multiplex PCR; TCRdb's copy has only in-frame clones and leaves some out. The sample records 30,000 to 45,000 clones, about 80% being singletons. This sample is drawn from a study of long-term antiretroviral therapy in people with HIV. General study results and limits: After ART, diversity increased yet remained lower than transplant donor controls. Pre-ART clonal expansion yielded clones that dominated the repertoire at all time points.

Per donor, a minimum of one pre-ART and a minimum of two post-ART PBMC samples were available. The CDR3 contains 14 residues. CDR1 and CDR2 from the germline V gene are MNHNS and SASEGT. V dropped 1 base and J dropped 5 bases, with 12 bases sitting between them. The sample in question was unsorted PBMCs, obtained 3.4 years after starting antiretroviral therapy. The clonotype was recovered from a man between 25 and 39 years old with HIV. The rearrangement joins TRBV6-1 to TRBJ2-7; D perhaps matches TRBD1 (6 bases). Written as DNA, the CDR3 is TGTGCCAGCAGTGAAGACAGGGTATTGAACGAGCAGTACTTC. Protein sequence: CASSEDRVLNEQYF.